This is a list of T cell receptor beta chains from one sample in a study of blood T cell repertoires in COVID-19. Sequencing was performed with immunoSEQ multiplex PCR; in TCRdb, only in-frame clones are kept and a portion is missing. In the table there are approximately 500,000 clones, nearly 90% of which are singletons. Sequencing was carried out using peripheral blood. These receptors were obtained from a young man with COVID-19, enrolled during active disease. The CDR3 runs from the conserved cysteine through the conserved F or W. The order of the fields is J gene, V gene, CDR3 protein.

TRBJ2-5 TRBV28 CASSLGGEETQYF
TRBJ2-1 TRBV6-1 CASSDLSYSGGALNEQFF
TRBJ1-1 TRBV12-5 CASGLLQGFPEAFF
TRBJ1-2 TRBV2 CASSEARQGNGYTF
TRBJ1-1 TRBV18 CASSPGQGNTEAFF
TRBJ1-6 TRBV18 CASSQEQSSYNSPLHF
TRBJ2-1 TRBV19 CASSRDSPNEQFF
TRBJ2-5 TRBV11-2 CASGTSGVSETQYF
TRBJ2-5 TRBV19 CASGHSGRAVGETQYF
TRBJ2-1 TRBV11-2 CASSLGAYNEQFF
TRBJ2-3 TRBV6-6 CASSSPDIVRDTQYF
TRBJ2-2 TRBV3-1/TRBV3-2 CASSQGTVGELFF
TRBJ1-5 TRBV2 CASSGGQGAYSNQPQHF
TRBJ1-2 TRBV19 CASRIGHLDSYTF
TRBJ1-2 TRBV29-1 CSVVRQGAGYGYTF
TRBJ1-1 TRBV5-6 CASSLVRANTEAFF
TRBJ2-5 TRBV9 CASSGWGLAGAETQYF
TRBJ2-5 TRBV5-4 CASSLVERETQYF
TRBJ1-6 TRBV2 CASSELRTENSPLHF
TRBJ1-1 TRBV7-9 CASFETEAFF
TRBJ2-7 TRBV13 CASKTGVQNEQYF
TRBJ1-2 TRBV6-1 CASSERTGVYGYTF
TRBJ2-2 TRBV4-1 CASSLGQGNTGELFF
TRBJ2-7 TRBV6-6 CASSYRTSGGAHEQYF
TRBJ2-7 TRBV11-3 CASSLDRGEQYF
TRBJ2-7 TRBV13 CASSFLAGIGEQYF
TRBJ2-1 TRBV5-1 CASSLTFGSVSNEQFF
TRBJ1-4 TRBV27 CASSLSGGLYEKLFF
TRBJ1-4 TRBV5-6 CASSSNGQGAEKLFF
TRBJ2-7 TRBV5-6 CASSLARSGVGYEQYF
TRBJ2-3 TRBV7-2 CASSLAPFGYSDTQYF
TRBJ2-5 TRBV5-1 CASSLAEGLAGGPETQYF
TRBJ1-1 TRBV19 CASSRDTVNTEAFF
TRBJ2-1 TRBV11-2 CASSPYRDRVENEQFF
TRBJ2-7 TRBV12-3/TRBV12-4 CASSPTGYEQYF
TRBJ2-3 TRBV4-1 CASSQGRSGWDTQYF
TRBJ2-7 TRBV7-2 CASSQGLAFNEQYF
TRBJ2-3 TRBV27 CASSFGAGGRVTQYF
TRBJ1-1 TRBV2 CASSEDSARYTEAFF
TRBJ2-7 TRBV7-6 CASSLLGEGYEQYF
TRBJ1-3 TRBV5-1 CASSPTTGASGNTIYF
TRBJ2-1 TRBV18 CASSLNRDRSYNEQFF
TRBJ2-1 TRBV7-9 CASSYLANEQFF
TRBJ2-7 TRBV11-3 CASSLDGLGVGDSPYEQYF
TRBJ2-5 TRBV9 CASSVAGGGGQTQYF
TRBJ1-2 TRBV12-3/TRBV12-4 CASSLSEGNGYTF
TRBJ2-7 TRBV2 CASSDLLEGEQYF
TRBJ2-2 TRBV2 CASTWTSSTTGELFF
TRBJ2-4 TRBV15 CATSRVGVNIQYF
TRBJ2-3 TRBV5-1 CASSLDGYTDTQYF
TRBJ2-7 TRBV7-9 CASSYTGVEQYF
TRBJ1-5 TRBV18 CASSPVQGTGNQPQHF